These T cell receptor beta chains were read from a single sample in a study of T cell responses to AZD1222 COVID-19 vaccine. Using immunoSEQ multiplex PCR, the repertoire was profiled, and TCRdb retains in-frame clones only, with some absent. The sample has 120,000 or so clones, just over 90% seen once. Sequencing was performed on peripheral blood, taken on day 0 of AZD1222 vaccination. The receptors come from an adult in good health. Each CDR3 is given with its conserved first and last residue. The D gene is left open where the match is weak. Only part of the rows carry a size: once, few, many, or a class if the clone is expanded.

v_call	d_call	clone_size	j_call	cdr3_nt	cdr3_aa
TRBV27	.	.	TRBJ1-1	TGTGCCAGCAGTTTATTAGGGGGAATTGTCGCTGAAGCTTTCTTT	CASSLLGGIVAEAFF
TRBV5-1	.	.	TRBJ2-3	TGCGCCAGCAGCTTGGCTGACCGTAGGGACACAGATACGCAGTATTTT	CASSLADRRDTDTQYF
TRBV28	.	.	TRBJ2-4	TGTGCCAGCAGTGTCCCTAGCGAAAACATTCAGTACTTC	CASSVPSENIQYF
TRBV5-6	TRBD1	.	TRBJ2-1	TGTGCCAGCAGCTTACCCGGGACAGGGGGAAGGGAGCAGTTCTTC	CASSLPGTGGREQFF
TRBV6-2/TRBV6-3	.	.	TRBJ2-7	TGTGCCAGCAGTTTCGGACTGACCGGCGACGAGCAGTACTTC	CASSFGLTGDEQYF
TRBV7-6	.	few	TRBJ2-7	TGTGCCAGCAGCTTAGGCGCGGGGGCCTCCTACGAGCAGTACTTC	CASSLGAGASYEQYF
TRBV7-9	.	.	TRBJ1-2	TGTGCCAGCAGCTTTTTGGCTACTGGCTACACCTTC	CASSFLATGYTF
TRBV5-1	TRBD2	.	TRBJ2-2	TGCGCCAGCAGCTACGGACTAGCGGGAAACACCGGGGAGCTGTTTTTT	CASSYGLAGNTGELFF
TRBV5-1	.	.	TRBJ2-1	TGCGCCAGCAGCTTGGAGGTAGGGCCCAAGCCACACCACGGGGATGAGCAGTTCTTC	CASSLEVGPKPHHGDEQFF
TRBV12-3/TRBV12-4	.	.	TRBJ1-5	TGTGCCAGCAGTTCTGGGGATCCCTCCCCCCAGCATTTT	CASSSGDPSPQHF
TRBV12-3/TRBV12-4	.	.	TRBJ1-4	TGTGCCAGCAGTTTTGATGGTAATGAAAAACTGTTTTTT	CASSFDGNEKLFF
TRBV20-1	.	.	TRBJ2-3	TGCAGTGCTAGTATACTAGTAGGGACAGATACGCAGTATTTT	CSASILVGTDTQYF
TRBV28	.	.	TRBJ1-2	TGTGCCAGCAGTTCCTCGGACAGTTCATCTAACTATGGCTACACCTTC	CASSSSDSSSNYGYTF
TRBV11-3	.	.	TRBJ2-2	TGTGCCAGCAGCCACGGCTTGGGGGCGAACACCGGGGAGCTGTTTTTT	CASSHGLGANTGELFF
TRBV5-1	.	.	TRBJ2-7	TGCGCCAGCAGCTGGAACAGGCCGGGGGTGGTGGTATACGAGCAGTACTTC	CASSWNRPGVVVYEQYF
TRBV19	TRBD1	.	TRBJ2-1	TGTGCCAGTAGTCGACAGGGGGCTGATGAGCAGTTCTTC	CASSRQGADEQFF
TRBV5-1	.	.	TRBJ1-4	TGCGCCAGCAGCTTTCGGGGGGGAGAAAATGAAAAACTGTTTTTT	CASSFRGGENEKLFF
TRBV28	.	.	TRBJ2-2	TGTGCCAGCAGGGAGGGGGCGGTTGACACCGGGGAGCTGTTTTTT	CASREGAVDTGELFF
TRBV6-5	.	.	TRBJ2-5	TGTGCCAGCAGCCACGGGACGGGACAAGAGACCCAGTACTTC	CASSHGTGQETQYF
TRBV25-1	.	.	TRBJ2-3	TGTGCCAGCAGTGAATGGAGCTTGACAGATACGCAGTATTTT	CASSEWSLTDTQYF
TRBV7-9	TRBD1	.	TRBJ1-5	TGTGCCAGCAGCTTAGCAGGGGGCCATCAGCCCCAGCATTTT	CASSLAGGHQPQHF
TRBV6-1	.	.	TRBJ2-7	TGTGCCAGCCGTGGAGCCTCCTACGAGCAGTACTTC	CASRGASYEQYF
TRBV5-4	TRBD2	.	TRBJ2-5	TGTGCCAGCAGCGCCGAGAGCGGGAGTTCAGAGACCCAGTACTTC	CASSAESGSSETQYF
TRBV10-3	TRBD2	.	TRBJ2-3	TGTGCCATCAGAAGCGGGAGGGAAGATACGCAGTATTTT	CAIRSGREDTQYF
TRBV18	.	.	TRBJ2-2	TGTGCCAGCTCACCCTTTCCCCCGAACACCGGGGAGCTGTTTTTT	CASSPFPPNTGELFF
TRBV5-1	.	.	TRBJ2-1	TGCGCCAGCAGTGTCTCCTACAATGAGCAGTTCTTC	CASSVSYNEQFF
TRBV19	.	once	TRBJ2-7	TGTGCCAGCACCCCCCCCGGGTCCTACGAGCAGTACTTC	CASTPPGSYEQYF
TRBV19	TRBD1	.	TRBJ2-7	TGTGCCAGTAGTAACGACAGGGGGTCCTCCTACGAGCAGTACTTC	CASSNDRGSSYEQYF
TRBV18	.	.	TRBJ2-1	TGTGCCAGCTCACCAGTAGCGGATGAGCAGTTCTTC	CASSPVADEQFF
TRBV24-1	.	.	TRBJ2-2	TGTGCCACCAGTGAACGACCGGGACCCCAAGGTCTGGAGCTGTTTTTT	CATSERPGPQGLELFF
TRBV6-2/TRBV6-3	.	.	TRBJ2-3	TGTGCCAGCAGTTATGGAGCAACAGATACGCAGTATTTT	CASSYGATDTQYF
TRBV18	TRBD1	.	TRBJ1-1	TGTGCCAGCTCACCTACACAGGGGCTAGGCACTGAAGCTTTCTTT	CASSPTQGLGTEAFF
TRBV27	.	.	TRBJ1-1	TGTGCCAGCAGCCCCAATGGACAGACTGAAGCTTTCTTT	CASSPNGQTEAFF
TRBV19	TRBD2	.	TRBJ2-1	TGTGCCAGTAGGCCCGCCGGACTAGCGGGAGAGGGTGAGCAGTTCTTC	CASRPAGLAGEGEQFF
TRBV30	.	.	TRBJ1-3	TGTGCCTCCCAGGGGCCTGGAAACACCATATATTTT	CASQGPGNTIYF